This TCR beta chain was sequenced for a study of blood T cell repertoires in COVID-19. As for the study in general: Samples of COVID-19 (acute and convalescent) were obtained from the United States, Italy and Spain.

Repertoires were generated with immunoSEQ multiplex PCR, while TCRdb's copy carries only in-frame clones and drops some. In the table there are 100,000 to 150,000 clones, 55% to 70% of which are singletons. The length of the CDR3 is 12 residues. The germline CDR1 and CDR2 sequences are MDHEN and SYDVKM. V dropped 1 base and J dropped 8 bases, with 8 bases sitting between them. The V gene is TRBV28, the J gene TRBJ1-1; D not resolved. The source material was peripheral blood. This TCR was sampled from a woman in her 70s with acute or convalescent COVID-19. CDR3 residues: CASSLFRGEAFF. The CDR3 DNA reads TGTGCCAGCAGTTTATTTCGAGGGGAAGCTTTCTTT.